This passage covers 30 T cell receptor beta chains from one sample sequenced in a study of type 1 and type 2 diabetes patients. Amplification started from genomic DNA. Amplification of the beta chain CDR3 used 30 forward and 13 reverse multiplex primers. TCRdb re-analysed the multiplex PCR reads in MiXCR, keeping a single row per CDR3 protein. The sample records 250,000 to 300,000 distinct CDR3 sequences, around 47% being singletons. Sequenced material: peripheral blood mononuclear cells (PBMCs). The receptor set was obtained from a man between 18 and 35 years old with type 2 diabetes.

This clonotype was seen a few times. The rearrangement joins TRBV2 to TRBJ2-5, with D perhaps TRBD2 (6 bases). V lost 4 bases, J lost 5 bases, and 11 bases lay in between. Germline values: CDR1 SNHLY, CDR2 FYNNEI. The CDR3 is 13 amino acids. The CDR3 DNA sequence: TGTGCCAGCAGTGTTGGAGGGAGGGAGACCCAGTACTTC. Amino acids: CASSVGGRETQYF.

This clonotype was counted many times. This sequence joins TRBV25-1 and TRBJ2-5; no clear D gene. The CDR3 spans 14 residues. Per the germline V gene, CDR1 is MGHDK and CDR2 is SYGVNS. The V and J ends lost 8 bases and 3 bases respectively, with 16 bases between them. The CDR3 sequence: CASADVLAKETQYF. The CDR3 DNA sequence: TGTGCCAGCGCCGATGTGTTGGCTAAAGAGACCCAGTACTTC.

This clonotype has more than one count but fewer than ten. V is TRBV7-2 and J is TRBJ2-1; 13 nucleotides line up with TRBD2. The CDR3 is made up of 15 amino acids. The germline V gene has CDR1 SGHTA and CDR2 FQGNSA. Trimming at V came to 6 bases and at J to 8 bases, leaving 7 bases not matched to a gene. In DNA form, the CDR3 reads TGTGCCAGCAGTGAGGGACTAGCGGGGCTGGATGAGCAGTTCTTC. Its protein is CASSEGLAGLDEQFF.

This clonotype was recorded a few times. V and J are TRBV19 and TRBJ2-1, with D possibly called TRBD1 or TRBD2 (5 bases each). The germline V gene encodes CDR1 LNHDA and CDR2 SQIVND (reference sequence). This CDR3 has 14 amino acids. V dropped 3 bases and J dropped 6 bases, with 12 bases sitting between them. CDR3 in DNA: TGTGCCAGTAGTATCGGGGCCAACACCAATGAGCAGTTCTTC. Its translation is CASSIGANTNEQFF.

This clonotype was seen a few times. The J gene is TRBJ1-6, the V gene TRBV20-1; D is perhaps TRBD1 (5 bases). Per germline, CDR1 DFQATT and CDR2 SNEGSKA (reference sequence). The CDR3 has 14 residues. The ends were cut back, 1 base at V and 9 bases at J, with 13 bases in the middle. The CDR3 sequence is CSARVAGFGSPLHF. CDR3 DNA: TGCAGTGCTAGAGTGGCAGGGTTTGGTTCACCCCTCCACTTT.

This clonotype was found a few times. The genes are TRBV12-5 and TRBJ2-7; a weak D match, TRBD1 (6 bases). The V and J ends lost 2 bases and 5 bases respectively, with 16 bases between them. This CDR3 has 15 residues. Germline V CDR1 and CDR2: LGHNT, FRNRAP. Written as DNA, the CDR3 is TGTGCTAGTGGTTTGCTAGGGACACTCCCGGACGAGCAGTACTTC. Its protein is CASGLLGTLPDEQYF. The full variable domain, with the rest looked up from reference TRBV12-5 and TRBJ2-7, is DARVTQTPRHKVTEMGQEVTMRCQPILGHNTVFWYRQTMMQGLELLAYFRNRAPLDDSGMPKDRFSAEMPDATLATLKIQPSEPRDSAVYFCASGLLGTLPDEQYFGPGTRLTVT.

V is TRBV12-3 or TRBV12-4 and J is TRBJ1-2; D is unresolved. This CDR3 comprises 14 residues. The germline V and J ends were trimmed by 4 bases and 5 bases, with 14 bases remaining between them. In nucleotides, the CDR3 is TGTGCCAGCAGTTCCGGCAGTCTATTATATGGCTACACCTTC. As protein: CASSSGSLLYGYTF.

The rearrangement uses TRBV4-1 and TRBJ2-3; 9 bases are shared with TRBD2. Germline CDR1 MGHRA, CDR2 YSYEKL. The V segment lost 3 bases and the J segment 2 bases; nucleotides outside the gene matches: 6. This CDR3 spans 16 amino acids. The CDR3 is CASSHVAGDSTDTQYF. The CDR3 DNA reads as TGCGCCAGCAGCCACGTAGCGGGAGATTCCACAGATACGCAGTATTTT.

The V gene is TRBV4-1, the J gene TRBJ1-5; 7 bases agree with TRBD1. The ends lost 4 bases at V and 6 bases at J; junction bases unmatched: 9. The germline V gene encodes CDR1 MGHRA and CDR2 YSYEKL. There are 15 residues in the CDR3. This chain's CDR3 is CASSPLEGAGQPQHF. The CDR3 DNA reads as TGCGCCAGCAGCCCTTTAGAGGGGGCAGGTCAGCCCCAGCATTTT.

The CDR3: CASSQVRLVAGELFF. In nucleotides, the CDR3 is TGCGCCAGCAGCCAAGTTCGGCTGGTGGCCGGGGAGCTGTTTTTT. V usage is TRBV4-1 and J usage is TRBJ2-2; D remains ambiguous. The CDR3 contains 15 residues. Per germline, CDR1 MGHRA and CDR2 YSYEKL. V lost 1 base and J 6 bases, leaving 12 bases between the germline ends.

This clonotype was counted a few times. This CDR3 reads CASSLRGEREAFF. CDR3 bases: TGTGCCAGTAGTCTACGCGGGGAGCGCGAAGCTTTCTTT. This chain uses TRBV19 with TRBJ1-1; D gene uncertain. Germline V lookup: CDR1 LNHDA, CDR2 SQIVND (reference sequence). The V end lost 5 bases, the J end lost 8 bases, and 15 bases lay between the germline ends. The CDR3 has 13 amino acids.

This clonotype was recorded many times. The chain employs TRBV10-1 and TRBJ2-1; possible D gene TRBD2, 5 bases. This CDR3 contains 16 residues. Germline V lookup: CDR1 WNHNN, CDR2 SYGVQD (reference sequence). Trimming left V 0 bases short and J 8 bases short, with 17 bases between. The CDR3 DNA reads TGCGCCAGCAGTGAGTCGAGAGAGAGTTTGAGGGATGAGCAGTTCTTC. Translated: CASSESRESLRDEQFF.

V usage is TRBV2 and J usage is TRBJ2-1; 8 bases map to TRBD2. Losses at the gene ends were 10 bases for V and 7 bases for J; bases not matched to a gene: 12. The CDR3 extends over 14 amino acids. Germline-derived CDR1 and CDR2 are SNHLY and FYNNEI. The CDR3 DNA reads TGTGCCACCAGCAGAGGGGGGACTAGTAATGAGCAGTTCTTC. It translates to CATSRGGTSNEQFF.

This clonotype appeared a single time. The gene calls are TRBV11-2 and TRBJ2-5; 8 nucleotides align to TRBD1. The CDR3 extends over 20 amino acids. V was clipped by 2 bases and J by 0 bases; unmatched bases: 17. Germline CDR1 SGHAT, CDR2 FQNNGV. The CDR3 reads CASSLFPGQGSVRDQETQYF. The CDR3 nucleotides read TGTGCCAGCAGCTTATTTCCCGGACAGGGAAGCGTAAGGGACCAAGAGACCCAGTACTTC.

This chain links TRBV5-1 with TRBJ1-2; 9 nucleotides match TRBD1. The germline V gene encodes CDR1 SGHRS and CDR2 YFSETQ. The trim removed 4 bases at V and 4 bases at J, leaving 8 bases unmatched. This CDR3 is 15 amino acids long. The CDR3 DNA reads TGCGCCAGCAGCCCCGGGACAGGGATGGGCTATGGCTACACCTTC. Its translation is CASSPGTGMGYGYTF.

This clonotype was seen a handful of times. This chain connects TRBV7-2 to TRBJ1-5; D gene uncertain. The length of the CDR3 is 15 residues. CDR1 is SGHTA, CDR2 FQGNSA, per germline. V lost 2 bases, J lost 6 bases, and 14 bases lay in between. DNA of the CDR3: TGTGCCAGCAGCTTAAGAACAGAATTAAGTCAGCCCCAGCATTTT. As protein: CASSLRTELSQPQHF.

The V call is TRBV13, the J call TRBJ1-1; possibly TRBD1 for D (5 bases). Germline CDR1 and CDR2: PRHDT and FYEKMQ (reference sequence). With 6 bases removed from V and 1 base from J, the gap between germline ends came to 18 bases. There are 16 residues in the CDR3. CDR3 sequence: CASSSSRGGTNTEAFF. The CDR3 coding sequence is TGTGCCAGCAGTTCTTCTCGGGGGGGGACGAACACTGAAGCTTTCTTT.

V usage is TRBV4-2 and J usage is TRBJ2-2; 7 nucleotides match TRBD2. In germline, CDR1 is LGHNA, CDR2 YNFKEQ. Unmatched junction bases numbered 7, after V lost 6 bases and J lost 3 bases. This CDR3 has 15 residues. CDR3 sequence: CASRRAGVDTGELFF. For the CDR3, the DNA is TGTGCCAGCAGACGCGCGGGAGTGGACACCGGGGAGCTGTTTTTT.

With respect to this clonotype: One end of the junction fails to match germline, which may point to a read error. V gene TRBV6-5 combines with J gene TRBJ2-1; TRBD2 matches 8 bases. CDR1 and CDR2 from the germline V gene are MNHEY and SVGAGI. This CDR3 is built from 14 residues. The DNA for the CDR3 is TGTGCCATCAGTGAGTCGATGGGACTAGAGGATGCGTTCTTC. Its protein is CAISESMGLEDAFF.

The chain recombines TRBV6-1 with TRBJ1-1, with 10 bases fitting TRBD1. Germline V CDR1 and CDR2: MNHNS, SASEGT. This CDR3 is 14 amino acids long. V was pared by 5 bases and J by 3 bases, with 3 bases of the junction left unmatched. The CDR3 sequence: CASSSTGGYTEAFF. The CDR3 DNA reads TGTGCCAGCAGTTCGACAGGGGGCTACACTGAAGCTTTCTTT.

V gene TRBV10-3 combines with J gene TRBJ2-7, with 10 bases aligning to TRBD1. Germline trimming cut 6 bases from V and 0 bases from J; bases unmatched to any gene: 2. The CDR3 is made up of 14 amino acids. Germline loops: CDR1 ENHRY, CDR2 SYGVKD. The CDR3 loop is CAISGTGVSYEQYF. The CDR3 region has the DNA TGTGCCATCAGCGGGACAGGGGTCTCCTACGAGCAGTACTTC.

This clonotype showed up just a few times. This rearrangement joins TRBV5-1 to TRBJ2-5, with TRBD1 matching over 7 bases. The germline V gene encodes CDR1 SGHRS and CDR2 YFSETQ. Trimming took 5 bases from V and 3 from J; bases not matched to a gene: 4. This CDR3 is 13 amino acids long. CDR3 nucleotide sequence: TGCGCCAGCAGGGTCGACAGGGAAGAGACCCAGTACTTC. Amino acid sequence: CASRVDREETQYF.

This sequence joins TRBV2 and TRBJ2-1; possible D gene TRBD1, 6 bases. Trimming removed 6 bases at V and 8 bases at J, with 20 bases between. CDR3 length equals 15 residues. The germline gives CDR1 SNHLY, CDR2 FYNNEI. Here the CDR3 reads CASSLRQEARDEQFF. CDR3 nucleotides: TGTGCCAGCAGCTTAAGACAGGAAGCTAGGGATGAGCAGTTCTTC.

This clonotype was counted a few times. The chain carries TRBV10-3 and TRBJ2-3, with 8 bases that match TRBD1. Germline V gene sequence: CDR1 ENHRY, CDR2 SYGVKD. The trim removed 11 bases at V and 3 bases at J, leaving 10 bases unmatched. This CDR3 is built from 14 residues. The CDR3 DNA sequence: TGTGCCTCCTGGACAGGGATTGAGACAGATACGCAGTATTTT. It specifies CASWTGIETDTQYF.

This clonotype was observed a handful of times. The chain uses TRBV12-3 or TRBV12-4 and TRBJ1-2; TRBD1 is a possible D gene (5 bases). The CDR3 loop spans 14 amino acids. The V gene lost 6 bases and the J gene lost 4 bases, with 15 bases spanning the gap. The CDR3 nucleotides are TGTGCCAGCAGCTCGGACACCGAGGGCTATGGCTACACCTTC. Amino acid sequence: CASSSDTEGYGYTF.

CDR3 in DNA: TGTGCCAGCAGTGATGGACTGGCGCACAATGAGCAGTTCTTC. Encoded protein: CASSDGLAHNEQFF. J is TRBJ2-1 and V is TRBV25-1; weak D call: TRBD2 (5 bases). Germline V gives CDR1 MGHDK, CDR2 SYGVNS. The V gene lost 3 bases and the J gene lost 5 bases, with 11 bases spanning the gap. The CDR3 consists of 14 residues. Variable domain in full (rest from reference TRBV25-1 and TRBJ2-1): EADIYQTPRYLVIGTGKKITLECSQTMGHDKMYWYQQDPGMELHLIHYSYGVNSTEKGDLSSESTVSRIRTEHFPLTLESARPSHTSQYLCASSDGLAHNEQFFGPGTRLTVL.

This clonotype has just a few counts. The rearrangement uses TRBV6-1 and TRBJ2-7; no clear D. The length of the CDR3 is 11 residues. Per germline, CDR1 MNHNS and CDR2 SASEGT. V was cut by 2 bases and J by 3 bases, with 2 bases left in between. DNA for the CDR3: TGTGCCAGCAGTGAAAACTACGAGCAGTACTTC. This translates into CASSENYEQYF.

This clonotype was counted a few times. The chain links TRBV7-8 to TRBJ2-7; D not resolved. Germline values: CDR1 SGHVS, CDR2 FQNEAQ. The CDR3 covers 15 residues. V dropped 2 bases and J dropped 0 bases, with 11 bases sitting between them. CDR3 protein: CASSLMAGYSYEQYF. CDR3 in DNA: TGTGCCAGCAGCTTAATGGCCGGGTACTCCTACGAGCAGTACTTC.

In this sample, this clonotype turned up once. The chain carries TRBV6-1 and TRBJ1-5; D unresolved. The CDR3 totals 15 residues. CDR1 is MNHNS, CDR2 SASEGT, per germline. V shed 1 base and J shed 3 bases, with 10 bases lying between them. DNA of the CDR3: TGTGCCAGCAGTGAAGTATTCAGTGACAATCAGCCCCAGCATTTT. Protein sequence: CASSEVFSDNQPQHF.

V usage is TRBV28 and J usage is TRBJ2-7; tentatively, D is TRBD2 (6 bases). The germline V and J ends were trimmed by 6 bases and 2 bases, with 20 bases remaining between them. CDR1 and CDR2 (germline): MDHEN, SYDVKM. This CDR3 contains 16 residues. The CDR3 nucleotides read TGTGCCAGCAGATCGCCTCCTAGCGTTACGGCCTACGAGCAGTACTTC. The encoded protein is CASRSPPSVTAYEQYF.